The T cell receptor beta chain under discussion was sequenced for a study of T cell changes during pregnancy in multiple sclerosis. Germline trimming cut 4 bases from V and 5 bases from J; bases unmatched to any gene: 3. This CDR3 comprises 14 residues. Germline CDR1 reads LGHNA; CDR2 reads YSLEER. Here immunoSEQ multiplex PCR was the method, and the copy in TCRdb shows in-frame clones only, minus some. This table has around 50,000 clones, almost 95% appearing once. The clonotype was recovered from a female donor with multiple sclerosis, enrolled in a pregnancy study. The rearrangement uses TRBV4-3 and TRBJ2-1; 9 positions agree with TRBD1. The sequenced sample was CD4+ T cells from peripheral blood mononuclear cells, obtained in the third trimester of pregnancy. CDR3 coding DNA: TGCGCCAGCAGCCCACGGACAGGGGACAATGAGCAGTTCTTC. This gives the protein CASSPRTGDNEQFF.